The next 26 T cell receptor beta chains were all read from a single sample in a study of early T cells in non-severe SARS-CoV-2 infection. TCRdb processed the 5' RACE reads anew with MiXCR; each CDR3 protein has one entry. This sample has 35,000 to 40,000 distinct CDR3 sequences, with about 9.3% found just once. The sequencing input was whole blood. The source is an adult who was a healthcare worker with PCR-confirmed SARS-CoV-2 infection or an uninfected control (not recorded which).

V usage is TRBV3-1 and J usage is TRBJ2-2; D gene ambiguous. Germline CDR1 reads LGHDT; CDR2 reads YNNKEL (reference sequence). V lost 4 bases to trimming and J lost 0 bases, with 6 bases between them. The CDR3 is 14 amino acids. The CDR3 loop is CASSRFTNTGELFF. CDR3 nucleotides: TGTGCCAGCAGCCGATTTACGAACACCGGGGAGCTGTTTTTT.

V and J are TRBV29-1 and TRBJ2-2; possible D gene TRBD2, 5 bases. This CDR3 spans 11 amino acids. V lost 6 bases to trimming and J lost 6 bases, with 8 bases between them. Germline values: CDR1 SQVTM, CDR2 ANQGSEA. CDR3 sequence reads: CSVRRAGELFF. The DNA of the CDR3 is TGCAGCGTCCGGCGGGCCGGGGAGCTGTTTTTT.

The V gene is TRBV9, the J gene TRBJ2-5, with a tentative D call TRBD2 (5 bases). CDR1 is SGDLS and CDR2 is YYNGEE in the germline V gene. The CDR3 loop spans 14 amino acids. The V gene lost 1 base and the J gene lost 1 base, with 8 bases spanning the gap. Here the CDR3 DNA reads TGTGCCAGCAGCGTATCCGGGATCCAAGAGACCCAGTACTTC. Residues: CASSVSGIQETQYF.

This clonotype occurred once. The chain is built from TRBV3-1 and TRBJ2-3, with TRBD2 matching 10 bases. The CDR3 contains 12 residues. The germline CDR1 and CDR2 sequences are LGHDT and YNNKEL (reference sequence). V gave up 4 bases and J gave up 9 bases; unmatched junction bases: 1. The CDR3 loop reads CASSLLAGTQYF. The CDR3 coding sequence is TGTGCCAGCAGCCTACTAGCGGGGACGCAGTATTTT.

The chain joins TRBV2 to TRBJ1-2; no reliable D call. The CDR3 covers 14 residues. Germline-derived CDR1 and CDR2 are SNHLY and FYNNEI. With 7 bases removed from V and 0 bases from J, the gap between germline ends came to 12 bases. CDR3 residues: CASINIHSNYGYTF. The CDR3 DNA reads TGTGCCAGCATCAACATACACTCTAACTATGGCTACACCTTC.

This clonotype was seen many times. The V call is TRBV7-9, the J call TRBJ2-1; 8 nucleotides align to TRBD1. The germline V gene has CDR1 SEHNR and CDR2 FQNEAQ (reference sequence). The J segment lost 1 base and the V segment lost 1 base, leaving 3 bases of the junction unmatched. The length of the CDR3 is 16 residues. CDR3 region: CASSLDTGGSYNEQFF. For the CDR3, the DNA is TGTGCCAGCAGCTTAGATACAGGGGGATCCTACAATGAGCAGTTCTTC.

This clonotype came up a few times. This chain uses TRBV4-2 with TRBJ2-2; D uncertain. From germline, CDR1 is LGHNA and CDR2 YNFKEQ. The CDR3 is made up of 14 amino acids. V was trimmed by 0 bases and J by 6 bases, leaving 8 bases between them. The CDR3 is CASSQDFDSGELFF. The CDR3 nucleotides read TGTGCCAGCAGCCAAGATTTTGATTCCGGGGAGCTGTTTTTT.

This clonotype was recorded only once. The chain is built from TRBV7-9 and TRBJ2-7; perhaps TRBD1 as D (6 bases). Trimming removed 5 bases at V and 2 bases at J, with 22 bases between. The CDR3 sequence is 17 residues long. Germline-derived CDR1 and CDR2 are SEHNR and FQNEAQ (reference sequence). This chain's CDR3 is CASSPTRQVPLPYEQYF. The CDR3 DNA reads TGTGCCAGCAGCCCAACCAGACAGGTCCCCTTGCCCTACGAGCAGTACTTC.

Many counts were recorded for this clonotype. The J gene is TRBJ1-1, the V gene TRBV4-3, with D maybe TRBD1 (5 bases). Trimming removed 6 bases at V and 1 base at J, with 12 bases between. Germline CDR1 LGHNA, CDR2 YSLEER. The CDR3 covers 14 residues. The CDR3 DNA sequence: TGCGCCAGCAGGGCGGAAGACAGGAACACTGAAGCTTTCTTT. Translated: CASRAEDRNTEAFF.

This clonotype was recorded at least ten times. The chain couples TRBV7-9 to TRBJ2-3; the match to TRBD1 covers 7 bases. Germline CDR1 reads SEHNR; CDR2 reads FQNEAQ (reference sequence). The CDR3 runs to 14 residues. V lost 1 base and J lost 3; bases outside the gene matches: 1. CDR3: CASSLGTGTDTQYF. The CDR3 bases are TGTGCCAGCAGCTTAGGGACAGGTACAGATACGCAGTATTTT. Full variable domain (missing parts from reference TRBV7-9 and TRBJ2-3): DTGVSQNPRHKITKRGQNVTFRCDPISEHNRLYWYRQTLGQGPEFLTYFQNEAQLEKSRLLSDRFSAERPKGSFSTLEIQRTEQGDSAMYLCASSLGTGTDTQYFGPGTRLTVL.

This clonotype appeared many times. The genes are TRBV3-1 and TRBJ2-7; 8 positions match TRBD2. The V gene end was trimmed by 8 bases and the J gene end by 3 bases; junction bases not matched to a gene: 3. The germline V gene encodes CDR1 LGHDT and CDR2 YNNKEL (reference sequence). The length of the CDR3 is 12 residues. The CDR3 here is CASGTSGYEQYF. The CDR3 DNA is TGTGCCAGCGGAACTAGCGGCTACGAGCAGTACTTC.

This clonotype showed up just once. A much larger clone lies a single base off, so this may be a read error. The chain carries TRBV7-6 and TRBJ2-1, with 9 bases that match TRBD1. The CDR3 length is 16 residues. V was pared by 2 bases and J by 8 bases, with 10 bases of the junction left unmatched. Germline-derived CDR1 and CDR2 are SGHVS and FNYEAQ. CDR3: CASSLHARDRADEQFF. The DNA of the CDR3 is TGTGCCAGCAGCTTACACGCTAGGGACAGGGCGGATGAGCAGTTCTTC.

This clonotype was seen ten or more times. The rearrangement links TRBV14 to TRBJ2-6; 8 bases agree with TRBD1. Unmatched junction bases numbered 4, after V lost 3 bases and J lost 0 bases. Per the germline V gene, CDR1 is SGHDN and CDR2 is FVKESK. The CDR3 contains 17 residues. The CDR3 loop is CASSHGQGRSGANVLTF. The DNA of the CDR3 is TGTGCCAGCAGCCACGGACAGGGCCGCTCTGGGGCCAACGTCCTGACTTTC. Looking up the rest from reference TRBV14 and TRBJ2-6 gives the full variable domain: EAGVTQFPSHSVIEKGQTVTLRCDPISGHDNLYWYRRVMGKEIKFLLHFVKESKQDESGMPNNRFLAERTGGTYSTLKVQPAELEDSGVYFCASSHGQGRSGANVLTFGAGSRLTVL.

In this sample, this clonotype turned up a few times. The genes are TRBV5-1 and TRBJ1-2, with a possible D match to TRBD1 (5 bases). Trimming pared 2 bases from V and 4 bases from J, leaving 9 bases between. Germline V gene sequence: CDR1 SGHRS, CDR2 YFSETQ. This CDR3 spans 13 amino acids. This CDR3 reads CASSFDSSYGYTF. CDR3 DNA sequence: TGCGCCAGCAGCTTTGACAGTAGCTATGGCTACACCTTC.

The table lists this clonotype with many counts. J is TRBJ2-7 and V is TRBV29-1; D is perhaps TRBD2 (6 bases). Trimming removed 4 bases from V and 2 bases from J, with 18 bases in between. CDR1 SQVTM and CDR2 ANQGSEA come from the germline V gene. The CDR3 totals 15 residues. CDR3 in DNA: TGCAGCGTTGGCCCGGCGGGAAGGGAAACCTACGAGCAGTACTTC. Its translation: CSVGPAGRETYEQYF.

This clonotype has ten or more counts. This chain joins TRBV5-1 and TRBJ2-3; D remains unclear. V was pared by 0 bases and J by 4 bases, with 3 bases between. CDR3 size: 12 residues. Germline V CDR1 and CDR2: SGHRS, YFSETQ. The CDR3 DNA reads as TGCGCCAGCAGCTTGGCCTCAGATACGCAGTATTTT. Encoded protein: CASSLASDTQYF.

This clonotype was counted many times. The chain joins TRBV19 to TRBJ2-7, with D tentatively TRBD2 (5 bases). CDR3 length equals 12 residues. V shed 11 bases and J shed 5 bases, with 16 bases lying between them. CDR1 and CDR2 from the germline V gene are LNHDA and SQIVND (reference sequence). CDR3 DNA: TGTGCCGTCGGAGGACTGTCCCACGAGCAGTACTTC. Its translation: CAVGGLSHEQYF.

The chain employs TRBV11-2 and TRBJ1-1; no definite D call. Deletions cut 3 bases from V and 0 bases from J, with 5 bases between. The length of the CDR3 is 13 residues. Germline V CDR1 and CDR2: SGHAT, FQNNGV. The chain's CDR3 is CASSFKMNTEAFF. DNA of the CDR3: TGTGCCAGCAGCTTTAAGATGAACACTGAAGCTTTCTTT.

This clonotype was seen repeatedly, ten times or more. The chain is built from TRBV11-2 and TRBJ2-5; 7 bases fit TRBD1. The CDR3 loop spans 13 amino acids. V dropped 5 bases and J dropped 5; count of bases not matched to a gene: 5. Germline V gene lookup returns CDR1 SGHAT and CDR2 FQNNGV. The CDR3 loop reads CASSLRGSETQYF. The CDR3 bases are TGTGCCAGCAGCCTCAGGGGGTCCGAGACCCAGTACTTC.

This clonotype was counted at least ten times. The chain links TRBV4-2 to TRBJ2-7; D may match TRBD1 or TRBD2 (6 bases each). Germline CDR1 is LGHNA and CDR2 is YNFKEQ. Trimming left V 4 bases short and J 2 bases short, with 15 bases between. The CDR3 runs to 15 residues. Here the CDR3 DNA reads TGTGCCAGCAGCCCGCTGGAGGGGGGCCCCTACGAGCAGTACTTC. Its translation is CASSPLEGGPYEQYF.

Concerning this clonotype itself: A junction end diverges from the germline sequence, so it may reflect a read error. The chain has TRBV20-1 and TRBJ2-3, with 14 nucleotides matching TRBD2. The CDR3 is made up of 13 amino acids. Germline lookup yields CDR1 DFQATT and CDR2 SNEGSKA (reference sequence). This chain's CDR3 is CSASTSGGAGLIW. The CDR3 coding sequence is TGCAGTGCTTCGACTAGCGGGGGGGCCGGGCTCATTTGG.

This clonotype was counted many times. The chain couples TRBV29-1 to TRBJ2-6, with unresolved D. The CDR3 is 14 residues long. Germline loops: CDR1 SQVTM, CDR2 ANQGSEA. V was cut by 3 bases and J by 0 bases, with 6 bases left in between. The CDR3 region is CSVDETSGANVLTF. For the CDR3, the DNA is TGCAGCGTTGATGAGACCTCTGGGGCCAACGTCCTGACTTTC.

This clonotype came up many times. This chain connects TRBV12-3 or TRBV12-4 to TRBJ1-4; the D is unclear. Trimming removed 0 bases at V and 7 bases at J, with 6 bases between. CDR3 length: 13 residues. CDR3 nucleotide sequence: TGTGCCAGCAGTTTAGCACGAGGTGAAAAACTGTTTTTT. It translates to CASSLARGEKLFF.

This clonotype has a count of ten or more. V usage is TRBV6-5 and J usage is TRBJ1-4; D unresolved. V dropped 8 bases and J dropped 8 bases, with 9 bases sitting between them. This CDR3 comprises 11 residues. Germline V lookup: CDR1 MNHEY, CDR2 SVGAGI. The CDR3 is CASSFGEKLFF. CDR3 DNA: TGTGCCAGCTCTTTTGGGGAAAAACTGTTTTTT.

The sample holds a few counts of this clonotype. V gene TRBV2 combines with J gene TRBJ1-5; D is uncertain. The CDR3 runs 12 residues. Trimming pared 7 bases from V and 0 bases from J, leaving 4 bases between. Germline CDR1 SNHLY, CDR2 FYNNEI. The CDR3 is CASTDSNQPQHF. The CDR3, as DNA: TGTGCCAGCACCGATAGCAATCAGCCCCAGCATTTT. Using reference TRBV2 and TRBJ1-5 for the parts outside the CDR3, the full variable domain is EPEVTQTPSHQVTQMGQEVILRCVPISNHLYFYWYRQILGQKVEFLVSFYNNEISEKSEIFDDQFSVERPDGSNFTLKIRSTKLEDSAMYFCASTDSNQPQHFGDGTRLSIL.

The chain recombines TRBV27 with TRBJ1-1, with unresolved D. The CDR3 runs to 13 residues. Germline V gene lookup returns CDR1 MNHEY and CDR2 SMNVEV (reference sequence). Between the trimmed V and J ends, which lost 11 bases and 0 bases, there was a span of 13 bases. CDR3 amino acids: CAVCRQVNTEAFF. The CDR3 DNA sequence: TGTGCCGTATGCAGGCAGGTGAACACTGAAGCTTTCTTT.